This entry lists 27 T cell receptor beta chains sequenced from one sample in a study of cytomegalovirus exposure and HLA in healthy donors. PCR involved 60 Vbeta and 13 Jbeta primers. Assay used: immunoSEQ multiplex PCR; TCRdb lists only in-frame clones, some missing. The sample has around 160,000 clones, approximately 83% seen once. The source material was PBMCs. Every receptor here comes from a woman between 18 and 29 years old in good health and CMV-seronegative.

This clone was detected only once. The V gene is TRBV5-4, the J gene TRBJ2-5; 9 nucleotides agree with TRBD2. This CDR3 spans 17 amino acids. From germline, CDR1 is SGHNT and CDR2 YYREEE (reference sequence). The V segment lost 4 bases and the J segment 3 bases; nucleotides outside the gene matches: 13. The CDR3 DNA is TGTGCCAGCAGCAAGGGCGATCTAGCGGGAATCAAAGAGACCCAGTACTTC. Translating gives CASSKGDLAGIKETQYF. Based on the CDR3 plus reference TRBV5-4 and TRBJ2-5, the full variable domain is ETGVTQSPTHLIKTRGQQVTLRCSSQSGHNTVSWYQQALGQGPQFIFQYYREEENGRGNFPPRFSGLQFPNYSSELNVNALELDDSALYLCASSKGDLAGIKETQYFGPGTRLLVL.

The chain joins TRBV27 to TRBJ1-5; D unresolved. The CDR3 length is 16 residues. Trimming left V 2 bases short and J 0 bases short, with 11 bases between. Germline CDR1 and CDR2: MNHEY and SMNVEV (reference sequence). In nucleotides, the CDR3 is TGTGCCAGCAGTTTAACTTCCGGGTTTAGCAATCAGCCCCAGCATTTT. Translating it yields CASSLTSGFSNQPQHF.

This clone has more than one count but fewer than ten. This rearrangement joins TRBV20-1 to TRBJ1-1; D might be TRBD1 (6 bases). Germline CDR1 and CDR2: DFQATT and SNEGSKA (reference sequence). Trimming took 3 bases from V and 12 from J, leaving 14 bases between them. There are 11 residues in the CDR3. This chain's CDR3 is CSARGAESTFF. The CDR3, as DNA: TGCAGTGCTAGGGGGGCGGAAAGTACTTTCTTT.

This rearrangement joins TRBV29-1 to TRBJ2-4; weak D call: TRBD2 (6 bases). V was pared by 4 bases and J by 3 bases, with 13 bases between. Germline CDR1 SQVTM, CDR2 ANQGSEA. CDR3 length: 14 residues. The CDR3 reads CSVVGREVKNIQYF. In DNA, the CDR3 is TGCAGCGTTGTCGGCAGGGAGGTCAAAAACATTCAGTACTTC.

This chain links TRBV12-5 with TRBJ2-2; a weak D match, TRBD1 (5 bases). V dropped 5 bases and J dropped 6 bases, with 13 bases sitting between them. The CDR3 is 14 amino acids. Germline loops: CDR1 LGHNT, CDR2 FRNRAP. The CDR3 protein is CASGGRVISGELFF. The CDR3 DNA follows: TGTGCTAGTGGTGGCAGGGTTATCTCCGGGGAGCTGTTTTTT.

The chain links TRBV18 to TRBJ1-6; D perhaps matches TRBD1 (5 bases). V was clipped by 1 base and J by 5 bases, with 9 bases between them. Germline CDR1 KGHSH, CDR2 LQKENI. The CDR3 runs 15 residues. This CDR3 reads CASSPLQGDNSPLHF. CDR3 sequence (DNA): TGTGCCAGCTCACCACTTCAGGGTGATAATTCACCCCTCCACTTT.

The rearrangement links TRBV28 to TRBJ1-5; D call uncertain. V shed 1 base and J shed 4 bases, with 14 bases lying between them. The germline gives CDR1 MDHEN, CDR2 SYDVKM. The CDR3 sequence is 16 residues long. The CDR3 reads CASSLSGPLGNQPQHF. CDR3 coding DNA: TGTGCCAGCAGTTTATCCGGCCCACTAGGGAATCAGCCCCAGCATTTT.

This chain joins TRBV6-1 and TRBJ1-1, with no clear D. This CDR3 region has 14 residues. V was trimmed by 4 bases and J by 1 base, leaving 10 bases between them. Germline V gene data show CDR1 as MNHNS and CDR2 as SASEGT. CDR3: CASSAFTENTEAFF. CDR3 bases: TGTGCCAGCAGTGCCTTTACAGAGAACACTGAAGCTTTCTTT.

The chain employs TRBV7-2 and TRBJ2-3; D gene uncertain. The CDR3 covers 12 residues. Trimming stripped 5 bases from V and 0 bases from J, with 3 bases between. The germline V gene has CDR1 SGHTA and CDR2 FQGNSA. The CDR3 region has the DNA TGTGCCAGCAGCCGTAGCACAGATACGCAGTATTTT. Protein sequence: CASSRSTDTQYF.

Many counts were recorded for this clone. The rearrangement uses TRBV6-4 and TRBJ2-1; possibly TRBD2 for D (6 bases). Trimming took off 6 bases at V and 7 bases at J, with 22 bases between the two ends. There are 16 residues in the CDR3. CDR1 and CDR2 from the germline V gene are MRHNA and SNTAGT. CDR3 sequence (DNA): TGTGCCAGCAGGACGCCTCGGGAGTCGAGCACAAATGAGCAGTTCTTC. Translation: CASRTPRESSTNEQFF.

This clone has more than one count but fewer than ten. The chain recombines TRBV28 with TRBJ1-2; D gene unclear. The germline V and J ends were trimmed by 8 bases and 4 bases, with 11 bases remaining between them. The CDR3 totals 12 residues. CDR1 and CDR2 from the germline V gene are MDHEN and SYDVKM. In DNA form, the CDR3 reads TGTGCCAGCGGGCCCCTGACCTATGGCTACACCTTC. It specifies CASGPLTYGYTF.

V gene TRBV28 combines with J gene TRBJ2-7; 10 nucleotides agree with TRBD2. Germline V gene lookup returns CDR1 MDHEN and CDR2 SYDVKM. After removal of 5 bases from V and 1 base from J, the junction contained 11 bases not matched to a gene. The CDR3 is made up of 17 amino acids. The CDR3 loop reads CASSALSSGGPSYEQYF. The CDR3 DNA follows: TGTGCCAGCAGTGCCCTCTCTAGCGGGGGCCCGTCCTACGAGCAGTACTTC.

The V call is TRBV30, the J call TRBJ1-1; possible D gene TRBD1, 5 bases. Germline V gene lookup returns CDR1 GTSNPN and CDR2 SVGIG (reference sequence). V lost 3 bases to trimming and J lost 9 bases, with 17 bases between them. CDR3 length: 13 residues. CDR3 nucleotides: TGTGCCTGGAGAGGGGTAGGGCCCGATCAAGCTTTCTTT. This gives the protein CAWRGVGPDQAFF.

A word on this clone: This CDR3 fails to terminate in the conserved phenylalanine or tryptophan, so it likely reflects a read error. It is unclear where the CDR3 begins or ends on the DNA, so no DNA is shown, and the CDR3 is as TCRdb lists it. V usage is TRBV20-1 and J usage is TRBJ1-2; the table gives TRBD1 as D, unverified against the DNA. The germline V gene has CDR1 DFQATT and CDR2 SNEGSKA (reference sequence). The CDR3 contains 8 residues when both ends are counted. This CDR3 reads CSASGQPM.

The chain has TRBV6-5 and TRBJ1-2, with 11 bases identical to TRBD1. V trimming: 8 bases; J trimming: 4 bases; junction bases outside the gene matches: 6. The CDR3 covers 14 residues. From germline, CDR1 is MNHEY and CDR2 SVGAGI. DNA of the CDR3: TGTGCCAGCGGACAGGGGGCGCTTGCCTATGGCTACACCTTC. Residues: CASGQGALAYGYTF.

In this sample, this clone turned up a few times. CDR3 bases: TGTGCCAGTGCAAGCCCCGGACAGCCTGGAAACACCATATATTTT. Protein product: CASASPGQPGNTIYF. This sequence joins TRBV19 and TRBJ1-3; D may be TRBD1 (6 bases). V was cut by 8 bases and J by 2 bases, with 16 bases left in between. In germline, CDR1 is LNHDA, CDR2 SQIVND (reference sequence). This CDR3 is 15 amino acids long.

This clone appeared once. The CDR3 sequence: CASSEAGSRNTEAFF. The CDR3 DNA follows: TGTGCCAGCAGTGAAGCGGGCAGCAGGAACACTGAAGCTTTCTTT. The genes are TRBV6-1 and TRBJ1-1, with D unresolved. Germline V gene lookup returns CDR1 MNHNS and CDR2 SASEGT. Trimming shortened V by 0 bases and J by 1 base, and 9 bases separated the two germline ends. The CDR3 is 15 amino acids.

A few counts support this clone. The V call is TRBV7-9, the J call TRBJ1-2, with a tentative D call TRBD1 (6 bases). Germline-derived CDR1 and CDR2 are SEHNR and FQNEAQ (reference sequence). The CDR3 is 14 amino acids. V gave up 5 bases and J gave up 7 bases, with 17 bases separating them. This CDR3 reads CASSQGGAWGGYTF. The CDR3 DNA reads as TGTGCCAGCAGCCAAGGGGGAGCCTGGGGTGGCTACACCTTC.

This sequence joins TRBV7-9 and TRBJ2-2; D remains unclear. Trimming removed 0 bases from V and 0 bases from J, with 5 bases in between. The germline CDR1 and CDR2 sequences are SEHNR and FQNEAQ (reference sequence). The CDR3 contains 15 residues. Here the CDR3 DNA reads TGTGCCAGCAGCTTAGCCCCAGCGAACACCGGGGAGCTGTTTTTT. Encoded protein: CASSLAPANTGELFF.

CDR3 DNA: TGTGCCAGCAGCCGACAGTGGACCCAGTACTTC. Protein sequence: CASSRQWTQYF. This chain uses TRBV13 with TRBJ2-5, with D perhaps matching TRBD1 (5 bases). Trimming took 5 bases from V and 7 from J, leaving 8 bases between them. This CDR3 contains 11 residues. The germline V gene has CDR1 PRHDT and CDR2 FYEKMQ (reference sequence). Complete variable domain (other parts from reference TRBV13 and TRBJ2-5): AAGVIQSPRHLIKEKRETATLKCYPIPRHDTVYWYQQGPGQDPQFLISFYEKMQSDKGSIPDRFSAQQFSDYHSELNMSSLELGDSALYFCASSRQWTQYFGPGTRLLVL.

The genes are TRBV5-4 and TRBJ2-5; 8 bases map to TRBD1. The germline V gene has CDR1 SGHNT and CDR2 YYREEE (reference sequence). The CDR3 consists of 13 residues. Losses at the gene ends were 4 bases for V and 3 bases for J; bases not matched to a gene: 2. The CDR3 bases are TGTGCCAGCAGCCAGGGACAGGAAGAGACCCAGTACTTC. Translation gives CASSQGQEETQYF.

This clone has more than one count but fewer than ten. This rearrangement joins TRBV29-1 to TRBJ2-1; a possible D gene is TRBD2 (6 bases). The CDR3 runs to 15 residues. Germline V gene sequence: CDR1 SQVTM, CDR2 ANQGSEA. V lost 4 bases and J lost 0, with 13 bases in between. DNA of the CDR3: TGCAGCGTTGGCGGGACGGCAAGCTCCTACAATGAGCAGTTCTTC. Encoded protein: CSVGGTASSYNEQFF.

This chain links TRBV15 with TRBJ2-5; D is possibly TRBD2 (6 bases). CDR1 LNHNV and CDR2 YYDKDF come from the germline V gene (reference sequence). The ends were cut back, 1 base at V and 4 bases at J, with 16 bases in the middle. This CDR3 spans 16 amino acids. CDR3 sequence reads: CATSRGLSGGGETQYF. In DNA, the CDR3 is TGTGCCACCAGCAGAGGATTGTCCGGGGGAGGAGAGACCCAGTACTTC.

V gene TRBV5-6 combines with J gene TRBJ2-7; 8 bases agree with TRBD2. The germline CDR1 and CDR2 sequences are SGHDT and YYEEEE. V lost 3 bases to trimming and J lost 6 bases; unmatched junction nucleotides: 5. This CDR3 has 13 residues. CDR3 in amino acids: CASSWGGGSEQYF. CDR3 nucleotides: TGTGCCAGCAGCTGGGGCGGGGGGTCCGAGCAGTACTTC.

The rearrangement joins TRBV6-5 to TRBJ2-3; TRBD2 matches 10 bases. The CDR3 covers 15 residues. V lost 4 bases and J lost 7; bases outside the gene matches: 8. Looked up from germline, CDR1 is MNHEY and CDR2 is SVGAGI. The CDR3 protein is CASSSSGGTGNTQYF. In DNA form, the CDR3 reads TGTGCCAGCAGTTCTAGCGGGGGAACGGGAAATACGCAGTATTTT.

The chain employs TRBV30 and TRBJ1-1, with a weak D call TRBD1 (5 bases). The length of the CDR3 is 11 residues. Germline assignment: CDR1 GTSNPN and CDR2 SVGIG (reference sequence). Trimming took 8 bases from V and 2 from J, leaving 9 bases between them. Written as DNA, the CDR3 is TGTGCCCTCGGGGGAAACACTGAAGCTTTCTTT. It is translated as CALGGNTEAFF.

This rearrangement joins TRBV11-2 to TRBJ1-2, with D possibly matching TRBD1 (6 bases). Trimming took 0 bases from V and 8 from J, leaving 10 bases between them. The V gene's germline CDR1 is SGHAT and CDR2 FQNNGV. The CDR3 loop spans 13 amino acids. CDR3 DNA sequence: TGTGCCAGCAGCTTAGATGACAGGACAGGCTACACCTTC. The encoded protein is CASSLDDRTGYTF.